The subject of this entry is one T cell receptor (beta chain). Methods used by the authors: The assay estimated nucleated cells by amplifying reference gene primers. Repertoires were generated with immunoSEQ multiplex PCR, while TCRdb's copy carries only in-frame clones and drops some. The D gene and trimming were derived from the DNA, and the V and J assignments and clone size from that table. The sample includes a few hundred thousand clones, 80% to 85% seen only once; the top ten take approximately 7.3%. This entry comes from a study of blood T cell repertoires in COVID-19. In the study overall: Nucleic acid was either cDNA or gDNA, and it came from T cells, B-cell-depleted T cells, or PBMCs.

Participant ages covered about 18 to 90 years across 24 US areas. Cohorts were assigned according to the clinical history that participants reported. Losses at the gene ends were 10 bases for V and 4 bases for J; bases not matched to a gene: 7. The germline gives CDR1 SGHRS, CDR2 YFSETQ. The CDR3 runs 12 residues. This clonotype originated in a woman aged 40 to 50 who had recovered from COVID-19. Sample: PBMCs or T cells enriched from blood (not recorded which). The rearrangement joins TRBV5-1 to TRBJ1-2, with 7 positions matching TRBD1. The CDR3 DNA reads as TGCGCCTGCTCGACAGGGAGCTATGGCTACACCTTC. Protein: CACSTGSYGYTF.